This T cell receptor beta chain was identified during a study of CD8 T cells in ankylosing spondylitis. Findings of the study overall: Disease-linked clones were reportedly significantly enriched in matched ankylosing spondylitis synovial fluid. Disease-linked clones displayed a CD8+ phenotype and appeared relatively rarely in peripheral blood. Some of these motif variants have turned up before, in reports on reactive arthritis synovial fluid and blood.

Researchers built TCR beta libraries using quantitative 5'-RACE with molecular barcodes. TCRdb used MiXCR to reprocess the 5' RACE reads, holding one entry per CDR3 protein. The sample lists some 130,000 distinct CDR3 sequences, about an eighth occurring once. This clonotype was detected ten times or more. Its antigen is unknown. The CDR3 spans 14 residues. Germline V lookup: CDR1 SEHNR, CDR2 FQNEAQ (reference sequence). V shed 6 bases and J shed 6 bases, with 14 bases lying between them. The rearrangement links TRBV7-9 to TRBJ2-2; tentatively, D is TRBD1 (5 bases). Sequencing was performed on blood, either unsorted or a sorted T cell fraction (not recorded which). This TCR derives from a female donor with ankylosing spondylitis or in good health (not recorded which). The CDR3 reads CASRRTMTAGELFF. CDR3 nucleotides: TGTGCCAGCAGAAGAACCATGACAGCCGGGGAGCTGTTTTTT.